A selection of T cell receptor beta chains follows, all from one sample in a study of shared clonotypes between healthy human individuals. Using immunoSEQ multiplex PCR, the repertoire was profiled, and TCRdb retains in-frame clones only, with some absent. The data hold millions of clones, with 90% to 95% observed a single time. The sample was naive CD8+ T cells from PBMCs. The receptors were gathered from a man aged 18 to 29 in good health. Some clones in this sample may be carry-over from other donors' samples. Each CDR3 is given with its conserved first and last residue. The D gene is left open where the match is weak. The listing skips clone size in some rows; elsewhere it reads once, few, many or a size class.

CASSDPLRDGDYNEQFF	TGTGCCAGCAGCGACCCCCTCCGGGACGGGGACTACAATGAGCAGTTCTTC	TRBV9	TRBJ2-1	-	-
CSVEDPASGNTGELFF	TGCAGCGTTGAAGATCCCGCTAGCGGGAACACCGGGGAGCTGTTTTTT	TRBV29-1	TRBJ2-2	-	TRBD2
CASSDPDRGENQPQHF	TGTGCCAGCAGTGACCCAGACAGGGGGGAAAATCAGCCCCAGCATTTT	TRBV6-1	TRBJ1-5	-	TRBD1
CASSFPDSQGYTF	TGTGCCAGCAGCTTCCCCGACAGTCAGGGCTACACCTTC	TRBV7-9	TRBJ1-2	few	-
CASSARTGYNEQFF	TGTGCCAGCAGCGCCCGGACAGGGTACAATGAGCAGTTCTTC	TRBV7-8	TRBJ2-1	-	TRBD1
CASSPRGALSEQYF	TGTGCCAGCAGCCCACGAGGGGCCCTCTCCGAGCAGTACTTC	TRBV27	TRBJ2-7	-	-
CASSLAPRGIYEQYF	TGCGCCAGCAGCTTGGCTCCCAGGGGGATATACGAGCAGTACTTC	TRBV5-1	TRBJ2-7	-	TRBD1
CASTQGGTAFHYGYTF	TGTGCCAGCACTCAAGGGGGGACAGCTTTCCACTATGGCTACACCTTC	TRBV7-9	TRBJ1-2	-	TRBD1
CASSEGDSWYEQYF	TGTGCCAGCAGTGAAGGGGACAGTTGGTACGAGCAGTACTTC	TRBV6-1	TRBJ2-7	-	TRBD1
CASGGQFNADTQYF	TGTGCCAGCGGGGGACAGTTTAACGCAGATACGCAGTATTTT	TRBV28	TRBJ2-3	once	TRBD1
CASTDGQRPNNEQFF	TGTGCCAGCACCGACGGGCAGCGGCCCAACAATGAGCAGTTCTTC	TRBV2	TRBJ2-1	-	-
CASSAYSTRRNTEAFF	TGTGCCAGCAGCGCATACTCTACCAGGAGGAACACTGAAGCTTTCTTT	TRBV9	TRBJ1-1	-	-
CASSQSGILNYGYTF	TGCGCCAGCAGCCAATCTGGGATCTTAAACTATGGCTACACCTTC	TRBV4-3	TRBJ1-2	once	-
CASSPTGTGPYNEQFF	TGTGCCAGCAGTCCTACCGGGACAGGGCCCTACAATGAGCAGTTCTTC	TRBV2	TRBJ2-1	-	TRBD1
CASSYGQNSYNEQFF	TGTGCCAGCAGTTACGGACAAAACTCCTACAATGAGCAGTTCTTC	TRBV6-5	TRBJ2-1	-	-
CAWSVMGYETEAFF	TGTGCCTGGAGTGTAATGGGGTATGAGACTGAAGCTTTCTTT	TRBV30	TRBJ1-1	few	-
CRDTDLYEQYF	TGCCGGGACACGGACCTCTACGAGCAGTACTTC	TRBV20-1	TRBJ2-7	-	-
CASSKRAGELFF	TGCGCCAGCAGCAAACGAGCCGGGGAGCTGTTTTTT	TRBV4-1	TRBJ2-2	-	-
CASSSSWGITEAFF	TGTGCCAGCAGTTCATCCTGGGGGATCACTGAAGCTTTCTTT	TRBV5-6	TRBJ1-1	-	-
CASSLRAPGEQYF	TGCGCCAGCAGCTTGCGGGCGCCCGGCGAGCAGTACTTC	TRBV5-1	TRBJ2-7	-	-
CASSEHRGRRQPQHF	TGTGCCAGCAGTGAACATAGGGGGCGCAGACAGCCCCAGCATTTT	TRBV6-1	TRBJ1-5	-	TRBD1
CASSPGLLPYNEQFF	TGTGCCAGCAGCCCCGGACTTCTACCCTACAATGAGCAGTTCTTC	TRBV7-3	TRBJ2-1	-	-
CASSYSSGGSYEQYF	TGTGCCAGCAGTTACTCTAGCGGGGGCTCCTACGAGCAGTACTTC	TRBV6-5	TRBJ2-7	-	TRBD2
CASSLVGGRASTGELFF	TGTGCCAGCAGCTTAGTAGGCGGGAGGGCTAGCACCGGGGAGCTGTTTTTT	TRBV7-2	TRBJ2-2	-	TRBD2
CASSEEVGRRSSYNEQFF	TGTGCCAGCAGTGAAGAAGTCGGGCGGAGGAGCTCCTACAATGAGCAGTTCTTC	TRBV2	TRBJ2-1	-	-
CASRVSVLPTDTQYF	TGTGCCAGCAGGGTTAGCGTCCTCCCCACAGATACGCAGTATTTT	TRBV6-1	TRBJ2-3	-	-
CASSGGQGNSPLHF	TGTGCCAGCAGTGGCGGGCAGGGAAATTCACCCCTCCACTTT	TRBV7-9	TRBJ1-6	-	-
CASSHQSGAGTTEAFF	TGCGCCAGCAGCCACCAATCAGGCGCCGGAACCACTGAAGCTTTCTTT	TRBV4-3	TRBJ1-1	-	-
CASSAGAGETQYF	TGTGCCAGTAGTGCAGGGGCCGGAGAGACCCAGTACTTC	TRBV19	TRBJ2-5	few	-
CASSSFGGTGGSWEANVLTF	TGTGCCAGCAGTTCTTTCGGGGGGACAGGGGGAAGCTGGGAGGCCAACGTCCTGACTTTC	TRBV28	TRBJ2-6	-	TRBD1
CASSLRASGAYGEQFF	TGCGCCAGCAGCCTTCGGGCTAGCGGGGCCTACGGTGAGCAGTTCTTC	TRBV4-1	TRBJ2-1	-	TRBD2
CASSEARVTFERTF	TGTGCCAGCAGTGAAGCCCGGGTGACATTCGAACGCACCTTC	TRBV6-1	TRBJ1-2	-	-
CSVGASTGELFF	TGCAGCGTTGGGGCTTCAACCGGGGAGCTGTTTTTT	TRBV29-1	TRBJ2-2	-	-
CASRKRTGGQPQHF	TGTGCCAGCAGAAAAAGGACAGGGGGTCAGCCCCAGCATTTT	TRBV27	TRBJ1-5	-	TRBD1
CASSLRTGLFPYGYTF	TGTGCCAGCAGTTTACGGACAGGGCTCTTCCCTTATGGCTACACCTTC	TRBV27	TRBJ1-2	once	TRBD1
CASSLGAGAYYEQYF	TGTGCCAGCAGCTTAGGGGCAGGAGCCTACTACGAGCAGTACTTC	TRBV11-2	TRBJ2-7	-	-
CASGNRDRDTQYF	TGTGCCAGCGGTAACCGGGACAGAGATACGCAGTATTTT	TRBV21-1	TRBJ2-3	-	-
CASSPTTSGDYEQYF	TGTGCCAGCAGCCCGACGACTAGCGGAGACTACGAGCAGTACTTC	TRBV5-4	TRBJ2-7	-	TRBD2
CASRGRDEVNEKLFF	TGTGCCAGTAGGGGACGGGACGAAGTGAATGAAAAACTGTTTTTT	TRBV19	TRBJ1-4	-	-
CASSLGTGGYTF	TGTGCCAGCAGCCTCGGGACGGGTGGCTACACCTTC	TRBV4-2	TRBJ1-2	-	-
CASSLGVTKYNEQFF	TGTGCCAGCAGCTTAGGCGTGACTAAGTACAATGAGCAGTTCTTC	TRBV7-9	TRBJ2-1	-	-
CASLGFMTDTQYF	TGTGCCAGTTTAGGGTTTATGACAGATACGCAGTATTTT	TRBV19	TRBJ2-3	-	-
CASSPGLAPYNEQFF	TGTGCCAGCAGCCCGGGACTAGCGCCATACAATGAGCAGTTCTTC	TRBV11-2	TRBJ2-1	-	TRBD2
CASSEQWGVTWPQHF	TGTGCCAGTAGTGAACAATGGGGTGTAACGTGGCCCCAGCATTTT	TRBV19	TRBJ1-5	-	-
CASSLEGDGYTF	TGTGCCAGCAGTTTAGAGGGTGATGGCTACACCTTC	TRBV6-5	TRBJ1-2	-	-
CASSQVRRLAGGHTGELFF	TGTGCCAGCAGCCAGGTTCGGCGGTTAGCGGGAGGCCACACCGGGGAGCTGTTTTTT	TRBV2	TRBJ2-2	-	TRBD2
CASLRQGLPYQETQYF	TGTGCCAGCTTGAGACAGGGTCTCCCGTACCAAGAGACCCAGTACTTC	TRBV28	TRBJ2-5	-	TRBD1
CASGGTSGSQYF	TGTGCCAGCGGCGGGACTAGCGGGAGCCAGTACTTC	TRBV27	TRBJ2-5	-	TRBD2
CASSFIRTARSGELFF	TGTGCCAGCAGCTTCATCAGGACCGCCCGCTCCGGGGAGCTGTTTTTT	TRBV11-2	TRBJ2-2	-	-
CASSIKETGYLSYEQYF	TGTGCCAGTAGTATAAAGGAAACGGGGTACTTATCCTACGAGCAGTACTTC	TRBV19	TRBJ2-7	-	-
CSVVIEETQYF	TGCAGCGTTGTCATAGAGGAGACCCAGTACTTC	TRBV29-1	TRBJ2-5	once	-
CASSATGTVFPFF	TGTGCCAGCAGCGCCACCGGGACAGTATTTCCTTTCTTT	TRBV7-9	TRBJ1-1	-	TRBD1